The 27 T cell receptor beta chains below were found in one sample sequenced in a study of blood T cells in healthy people across ages. For the second PCR, which ran for about 7 to 11 cycles, a sample-barcoded 5' primer and a J-beta primer mix were used. TCRdb used MiXCR to reprocess the 5' RACE reads, holding one entry per CDR3 protein. The sample lists under 2 million distinct CDR3 sequences, 30% to 40% seen once, with roughly 12% in the top ten. Sequencing was performed on blood. The receptors stem from a woman aged 30 to 39 in good health.

This chain uses TRBV6-5 with TRBJ1-5; 10 nucleotides agree with TRBD1. Germline-derived CDR1 and CDR2 are MNHEY and SVGAGI. This CDR3 region has 18 residues. The V segment lost 4 bases and the J segment 0 bases; nucleotides outside the gene matches: 9. The CDR3 spells CASSSTGGPFYSNQPQHF. The CDR3 DNA reads as TGTGCCAGCAGTTCGACAGGGGGCCCCTTCTATAGCAATCAGCCCCAGCATTTT.

This clonotype was seen more than once but under ten times. CDR3 sequence reads: CASSYDGQNYGYTF. The CDR3 coding sequence is TGTGCCAGCAGTTACGATGGACAGAACTATGGCTACACCTTC. The V gene is TRBV6-5, the J gene TRBJ1-2, with D perhaps TRBD1 (6 bases). In germline, CDR1 is MNHEY, CDR2 SVGAGI. The length of the CDR3 is 14 residues. Between the trimmed V and J ends, which lost 2 bases and 2 bases, there was a span of 9 bases.

This clonotype was counted a few times. The genes are TRBV6-6 and TRBJ1-2; no reliable D call. Germline V gene data show CDR1 as MNHNY and CDR2 as SVGAGI (reference sequence). Trimming removed 2 bases at V and 2 bases at J, with 6 bases between. The CDR3 contains 13 residues. The CDR3 coding sequence is TGTGCCAGCAGTTACGGGGAAAACTATGGCTACACCTTC. The encoded protein is CASSYGENYGYTF.

V usage is TRBV5-1 and J usage is TRBJ1-2; possible D gene TRBD1, 6 bases. Trimming shortened V by 0 bases and J by 7 bases, and 10 bases separated the two germline ends. The CDR3 sequence is 13 residues long. CDR1 and CDR2 (germline): SGHRS, YFSETQ. CDR3 in DNA: TGCGCCAGCAGCTTGGTTCCCAGGGGTGGCTACACCTTC. Its protein product is CASSLVPRGGYTF.

The chain employs TRBV4-1 and TRBJ2-2; D perhaps matches TRBD2 (6 bases). The length of the CDR3 is 15 residues. Germline lookup yields CDR1 MGHRA and CDR2 YSYEKL. V lost 1 base and J 5 bases, leaving 11 bases between the germline ends. CDR3 nucleotides: TGCGCCAGCAGCCAAGTGGAGGGGTGGACCGGGGAGCTGTTTTTT. Amino acids: CASSQVEGWTGELFF.

There are a few counts of this clonotype. The chain joins TRBV5-1 to TRBJ2-3; the D is unclear. The CDR3 is made up of 14 amino acids. The ends were cut back, 0 bases at V and 3 bases at J, with 8 bases in the middle. The germline V gene encodes CDR1 SGHRS and CDR2 YFSETQ. The CDR3 nucleotides are TGCGCCAGCAGCTTGGCCCTGAAGACAGATACGCAGTATTTT. This gives the protein CASSLALKTDTQYF.

Concerning this clonotype: Just one base apart from a much larger clone, this may be a read error. The V gene is TRBV29-1, the J gene TRBJ2-4; TRBD1 matches at 9 bases. The DNA matches TRBJ2-7 better at its end, which makes the J call doubtful. CDR3 length equals 14 residues. The germline CDR1 and CDR2 sequences are SQVTM and ANQGSEA. CDR3 residues: CSGAHGTGTYEQYF. CDR3 coding DNA: TGCAGCGGGGCCCACGGGACAGGGACGTACGAGCAGTACTTC.

This clonotype was detected once. The V and J genes are TRBV3-1 and TRBJ1-1; D is uncertain. The CDR3 consists of 14 residues. Germline V gene lookup returns CDR1 LGHDT and CDR2 YNNKEL (reference sequence). V gave up 2 bases and J gave up 1 base, with 8 bases separating them. The CDR3 DNA reads as TGTGCCAGCAGCCAACATGTGCGGAACACTGAAGCTTTCTTT. It encodes CASSQHVRNTEAFF.

This clonotype appeared a few times. This rearrangement joins TRBV20-1 to TRBJ2-7; weak D call: TRBD1 (5 bases). CDR3 size: 15 residues. V was shortened by 3 bases and J by 2 bases, with 17 bases between the two germline ends. Germline loops: CDR1 DFQATT, CDR2 SNEGSKA (reference sequence). CDR3 loop: CSARTPRARTYEQYF. CDR3 DNA sequence: TGCAGTGCTAGGACCCCCAGGGCGAGGACCTACGAGCAGTACTTC.

The chain has TRBV10-2 and TRBJ2-1; D ambiguous. The V and J ends lost 0 bases and 0 bases respectively, with 12 bases between them. The CDR3 length is 17 residues. The germline gives CDR1 WSHSY, CDR2 SAAADI. CDR3 nucleotide sequence: TGCGCCAGCAGTGAGTCGACTCGGAGCCTCTCCTACAATGAGCAGTTCTTC. Encoded protein: CASSESTRSLSYNEQFF.

The V call is TRBV5-4, the J call TRBJ2-1, with 9 bases matching TRBD2. V gave up 4 bases and J gave up 5 bases; unmatched junction bases: 10. CDR3 length: 16 amino acids. CDR1 and CDR2 from the germline V gene are SGHNT and YYREEE (reference sequence). The CDR3 DNA is TGTGCCAGCAGCCCCCCCCGGCGGGGGGGAAACAATGAGCAGTTCTTC. Protein product: CASSPPRRGGNNEQFF.

The chain carries TRBV6-1 and TRBJ1-2, with TRBD1 identical over 7 bases. The germline V gene has CDR1 MNHNS and CDR2 SASEGT. Germline trimming cut 7 bases from V and 2 bases from J; bases unmatched to any gene: 7. The CDR3 extends over 14 amino acids. CDR3 nucleotides: TGTGCCAGCAAGGAACAGGGGACCAACTATGGCTACACCTTC. It yields the protein CASKEQGTNYGYTF.

The chain recombines TRBV10-1 with TRBJ2-7, with D possibly being TRBD1 (5 bases). The germline CDR1 and CDR2 sequences are WNHNN and SYGVQD (reference sequence). The V and J ends lost 6 bases and 2 bases respectively, with 17 bases between them. The CDR3 runs 15 residues. The CDR3 loop is CASRPFRTLAYEQYF. The DNA of the CDR3 is TGCGCCAGCAGACCATTTCGGACATTAGCCTACGAGCAGTACTTC.

This clonotype was seen a handful of times. The J gene is TRBJ1-1, the V gene TRBV27; 9 bases fit TRBD1. The trim removed 5 bases at V and 7 bases at J, leaving 11 bases unmatched. This CDR3 is built from 15 residues. Germline values: CDR1 MNHEY, CDR2 SMNVEV (reference sequence). The DNA of the CDR3 is TGTGCCAGCAGTACCCGGGACAGGGTCGAGGATGAAGCTTTCTTT. Translated, it gives CASSTRDRVEDEAFF.

This clonotype was counted a few times. The chain joins TRBV2 to TRBJ2-7, with unresolved D. The germline V and J ends were trimmed by 3 bases and 0 bases, with 6 bases remaining between them. CDR3 size: 13 residues. The V gene's germline CDR1 is SNHLY and CDR2 FYNNEI. DNA for the CDR3: TGTGCCAGCAGTGAGGCACACTCCTACGAGCAGTACTTC. Protein sequence: CASSEAHSYEQYF.

This chain uses TRBV10-3 with TRBJ1-1, with TRBD1 matching over 9 bases. The ends lost 10 bases at V and 0 bases at J; junction bases unmatched: 15. The CDR3 runs to 17 residues. Germline V CDR1 and CDR2: ENHRY, SYGVKD. CDR3 nucleotides: TGTGCCACCAGACCATCACAGGGGGCTGGGATGAACACTGAAGCTTTCTTT. As protein: CATRPSQGAGMNTEAFF.

This clonotype has just one count. The chain uses TRBV5-1 and TRBJ2-5; 8 bases map to TRBD1. V shed 4 bases and J 1 base; nucleotides not matched to a gene: 9. Per germline, CDR1 SGHRS and CDR2 YFSETQ. The CDR3 length is 16 residues. CDR3 residues: CASSPGQGAFQETQYF. The CDR3 DNA follows: TGCGCCAGCAGCCCTGGGCAGGGGGCGTTCCAAGAGACCCAGTACTTC.

The V gene is TRBV4-1, the J gene TRBJ1-5; possible D gene TRBD1, 5 bases. Trimming cost V 0 bases and J 3 bases, with 18 bases left between them. The CDR3 totals 18 residues. The V gene's germline CDR1 is MGHRA and CDR2 YSYEKL. CDR3 residues: CASSQDTRGGNLNQPQHF. CDR3 in DNA: TGCGCCAGCAGCCAAGATACGAGGGGAGGGAACCTCAATCAGCCCCAGCATTTT.

CDR3 bases: TGCAGTGCCGGACTAGCGGGTTTCAACGAGCAGTACTTC. Protein sequence: CSAGLAGFNEQYF. This chain uses TRBV20-1 with TRBJ2-7; 11 bases fit TRBD2. Trimming removed 6 bases from V and 5 bases from J; junction bases left unmatched: 6. The germline CDR1 and CDR2 sequences are DFQATT and SNEGSKA (reference sequence). The CDR3 spans 13 residues.

Notes on this clonotype: A read error may be the cause here, since a much bigger clone is one base away. Because the CDR3 is missing its conserved closing phenylalanine or tryptophan, this is likely a read error. V is TRBV27 and J is TRBJ2-5; 7 bases fit TRBD1. Trimming at V came to 6 bases and at J to 5 bases, leaving 6 bases not matched to a gene. This CDR3 region has 13 residues. Germline CDR1 MNHEY, CDR2 SMNVEV (reference sequence). The CDR3: CASRLGGGETQYC. In DNA, the CDR3 is TGTGCCAGCAGGCTAGGGGGCGGGGAGACCCAGTACTGC.

This clonotype was picked up a small number of times. This chain joins TRBV9 and TRBJ1-2; the D gene is possibly TRBD1 (5 bases). V lost 1 base and J lost 5, with 24 bases in between. The CDR3 is made up of 18 amino acids. Germline-derived CDR1 and CDR2 are SGDLS and YYNGEE. The CDR3, as DNA: TGTGCCAGCAGCGTACAGGGTCACCGTAAAGTGCTTGGGTATGGCTACACCTTC. Translation gives CASSVQGHRKVLGYGYTF.

This clonotype was picked up a small number of times. The chain joins TRBV2 to TRBJ2-5; the D gene is possibly TRBD2 (6 bases). This CDR3 is built from 12 residues. Germline CDR1 is SNHLY and CDR2 is FYNNEI. V lost 7 bases to trimming and J lost 4 bases, with 10 bases between them. The CDR3: CASKTSLETQYF. The CDR3 DNA reads as TGTGCCAGCAAAACTAGCCTAGAGACCCAGTACTTC.

The genes are TRBV20-1 and TRBJ2-7, with D possibly matching TRBD1 (5 bases). From germline, CDR1 is DFQATT and CDR2 SNEGSKA (reference sequence). The CDR3 consists of 12 residues. V was trimmed by 1 base and J by 6 bases, leaving 10 bases between them. The CDR3 nucleotides read TGCAGTGCTAGAGCAAGGGGCCGCGAGCAGTACTTC. It yields the protein CSARARGREQYF.

Only a few counts were recorded for this clonotype. The genes are TRBV20-1 and TRBJ2-7; 7 bases match TRBD1. Losses at the gene ends were 5 bases for V and 0 bases for J; bases not matched to a gene: 4. Germline V lookup: CDR1 DFQATT, CDR2 SNEGSKA (reference sequence). There are 13 residues in the CDR3. In DNA, the CDR3 is TGCAGTGCTGCCGGGACAGACTCCTACGAGCAGTACTTC. Protein: CSAAGTDSYEQYF.

Only a few counts were recorded for this clonotype. V gene TRBV6-1 combines with J gene TRBJ1-5; D unclear. The V end lost 7 bases, the J end lost 6 bases, and 7 bases lay between the germline ends. The CDR3 is 11 amino acids. Germline CDR1 reads MNHNS; CDR2 reads SASEGT. CDR3 in DNA: TGTGCCAGCATTAACAGTCAGCCCCAGCATTTT. It codes for CASINSQPQHF.

In its sample, this clonotype was seen many times. The chain employs TRBV12-3 or TRBV12-4 and TRBJ1-2, with a tentative D call TRBD1 (5 bases). CDR3 size: 11 residues. V lost 5 bases to trimming and J lost 9 bases, with 10 bases between them. This CDR3 reads CASSAGTSYTF. DNA of the CDR3: TGTGCCAGCAGTGCCGGGACCAGCTACACCTTC.

This clonotype came up a few times. The rearrangement joins TRBV12-2 to TRBJ1-5. TRBV12-2 is termed a pseudogene. This CDR3 region has 11 residues. Here the CDR3 DNA reads TGTGCAAGTCGCTTAGCCCAGCCCCAGCATTTT. Its translation is CASRLAQPQHF.